This record concerns one T cell receptor (beta chain) sequence. Its target is not known. Specimens carried about 0.85-11 million cryopreserved PBMC before DNA extraction. V was shortened by 3 bases and J by 10 bases, with 22 bases between the two germline ends. The CDR3 has 16 amino acids. Germline V gene sequence: CDR1 WSHSY, CDR2 SAAADI. Researchers ran immunoSEQ v3.0 at survey level. Samples were sequenced targeting about 40,000-50,000 T-cell genomes each. Using immunoSEQ multiplex PCR, the repertoire was profiled, and TCRdb retains in-frame clones only, with some absent. Of tens of thousands of clones in the sample, approximately 85% were seen once. The data are from a study of long-term antiretroviral therapy in people with HIV. Regarding the study as a whole: ART-treated samples gained diversity yet remained below transplant donor controls. Dominant in the repertoire at all time points were clones expanded before ART.

The input for sequencing was unsorted PBMCs, taken 0.3 years after starting antiretroviral therapy. The clonotype was recovered from a man younger than 35 with HIV. This chain links TRBV10-2 with TRBJ2-1; D is possibly TRBD1 (5 bases). Written as DNA, the CDR3 is TGCGCCAGCAGTGACTCTACAGGAATCGTACCTCACGAGCAGTTCTTC. Translated: CASSDSTGIVPHEQFF.